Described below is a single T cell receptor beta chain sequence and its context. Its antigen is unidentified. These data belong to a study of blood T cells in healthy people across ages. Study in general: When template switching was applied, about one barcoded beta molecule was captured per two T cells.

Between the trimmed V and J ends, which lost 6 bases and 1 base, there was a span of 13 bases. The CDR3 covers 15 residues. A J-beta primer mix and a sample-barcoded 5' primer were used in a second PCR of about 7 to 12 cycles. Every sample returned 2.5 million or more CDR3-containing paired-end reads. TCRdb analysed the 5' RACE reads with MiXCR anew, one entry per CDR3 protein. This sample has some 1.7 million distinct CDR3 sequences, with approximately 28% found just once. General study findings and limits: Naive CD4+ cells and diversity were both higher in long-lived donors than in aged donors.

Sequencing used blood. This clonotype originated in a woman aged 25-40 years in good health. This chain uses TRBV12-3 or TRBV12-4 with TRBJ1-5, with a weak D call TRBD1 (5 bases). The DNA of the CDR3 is TGTGCCAGCAGGGTAGCGGGGGGAAGCAATCAGCCCCAGCATTTT. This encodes CASRVAGGSNQPQHF.